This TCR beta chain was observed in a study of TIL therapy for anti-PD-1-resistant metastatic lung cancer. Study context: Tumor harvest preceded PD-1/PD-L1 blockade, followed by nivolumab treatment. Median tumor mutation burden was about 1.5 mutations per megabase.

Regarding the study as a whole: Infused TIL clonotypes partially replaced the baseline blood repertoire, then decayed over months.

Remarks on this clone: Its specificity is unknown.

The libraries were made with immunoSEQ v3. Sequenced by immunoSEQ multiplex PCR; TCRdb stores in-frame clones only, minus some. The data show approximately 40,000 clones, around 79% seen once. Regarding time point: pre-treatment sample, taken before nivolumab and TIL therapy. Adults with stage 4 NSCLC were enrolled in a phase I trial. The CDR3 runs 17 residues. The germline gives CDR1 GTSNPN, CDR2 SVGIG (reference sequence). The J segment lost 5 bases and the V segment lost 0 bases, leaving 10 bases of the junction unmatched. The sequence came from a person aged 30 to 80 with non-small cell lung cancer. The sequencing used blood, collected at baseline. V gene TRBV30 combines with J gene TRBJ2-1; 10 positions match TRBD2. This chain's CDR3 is CAWSVPTPLAGDNEQFF. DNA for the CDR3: TGTGCCTGGAGTGTACCGACACCTCTAGCGGGGGACAATGAGCAGTTCTTC.